This T cell receptor (beta chain) was profiled in a study of blood T cell repertoires in COVID-19. Produced via immunoSEQ multiplex PCR; TCRdb's table is partial and in-frame only. The sample contains over 200,000 clones, around 82% of which appear only once. The CDR3 extends over 14 amino acids. Per the germline V gene, CDR1 is MGHRA and CDR2 is YSYEKL. Germline trimming cut 6 bases from V and 2 bases from J; bases unmatched to any gene: 5. The chain combines TRBV4-1 with TRBJ2-7; 9 bases agree with TRBD1. The sample was peripheral blood. The source is a man between 50 and 59 years old with active or convalescent COVID-19. The CDR3 sequence is CASSEGQGPYEQYF. The CDR3 DNA reads TGCGCCAGCAGTGAGGGACAGGGTCCCTACGAGCAGTACTTC.